This T cell receptor beta chain is drawn from a study of CXCR3-negative and CXCR3-positive naive CD8 T cells. General study findings and limits: The study found that naive CXCR3-negative and CXCR3-positive cells shared TRBV-TRBJ usage, while memory cells differed. In both naive subsets diversity was comparably high, whereas memory CD8+ cells showed much lower diversity. The majority of assays used fresh PBMCs, and CXCR3 expression partially decreased after cryopreservation. A higher hydrophobicity marked the TRB CDR3s of CXCR3-positive naive cells versus CXCR3-negative naive cells.

Germline CDR1 and CDR2: SEHNR and FQNEAQ (reference sequence). This CDR3 comprises 16 residues. Turning to this clonotype: As yet, its antigen is unknown.

UMI-tagged TRB cDNA libraries were built via 5' RACE. No DNA is given; TCRdb re-called the 5' RACE reads and lists each CDR3 protein once. The sample table sets out about 56,000 distinct CDR3 sequences. The origin of this receptor is a human donor in good health. Some clones in this sample may be carry-over from other donors' samples. Material: naive CXCR3+ CD8+ T cells from blood. Subset denoted: CD45RO-CCR7+CD27+CD95- naive CD8+ T cells expressing CXCR3 (TNR3+). The chain links TRBV7-9 to TRBJ1-1; TCRdb lists TRBD1, though no DNA is available to test this call. The CDR3 region is CASSLVHRQRGTEAFF. Looking up the rest from reference TRBV7-9 and TRBJ1-1 gives the full variable domain: DTGVSQNPRHKITKRGQNVTFRCDPISEHNRLYWYRQTLGQGPEFLTYFQNEAQLEKSRLLSDRFSAERPKGSFSTLEIQRTEQGDSAMYLCASSLVHRQRGTEAFFGQGTRLTVV.